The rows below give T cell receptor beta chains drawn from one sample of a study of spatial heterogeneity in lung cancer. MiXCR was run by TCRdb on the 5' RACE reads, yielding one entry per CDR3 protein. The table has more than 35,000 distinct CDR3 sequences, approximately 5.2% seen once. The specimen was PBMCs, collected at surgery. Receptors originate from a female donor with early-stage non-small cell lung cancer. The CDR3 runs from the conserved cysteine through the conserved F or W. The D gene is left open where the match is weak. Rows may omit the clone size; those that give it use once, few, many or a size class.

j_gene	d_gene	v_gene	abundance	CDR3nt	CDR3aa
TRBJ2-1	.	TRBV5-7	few	TGTGCCAGCACCGCAATATCCCCCGAGGGAAATGAGCAGTTCTTC	CASTAISPEGNEQFF
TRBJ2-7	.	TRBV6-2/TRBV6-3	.	TGTGCCAGCAGTTACGGCCTCAGGCTGAGCTCCTACGAGCAGTACTTC	CASSYGLRLSSYEQYF
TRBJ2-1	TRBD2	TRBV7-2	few	TGTGCCAGCAGCCGCGCTAGCGGGCGTTTCGATGAGCAGTTCTTC	CASSRASGRFDEQFF
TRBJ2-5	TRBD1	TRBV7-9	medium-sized	TGTGCCAGCAGCTGGACAGGACGAGGAGAGACCCAGTACTTC	CASSWTGRGETQYF
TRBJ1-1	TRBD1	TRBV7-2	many	TGTGCCAGCAGCTTCACAGGGGAGATTGAAGCTTTCTTT	CASSFTGEIEAFF
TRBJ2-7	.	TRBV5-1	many	TGCGCCAGCAGCTTGGCCTGGTCCCCCGGGACCTACGAGCAGTACTTC	CASSLAWSPGTYEQYF
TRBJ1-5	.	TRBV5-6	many	TGTGCCAGCAGCTTGGGACCGACTAATCAGCCCCAGCATTTT	CASSLGPTNQPQHF
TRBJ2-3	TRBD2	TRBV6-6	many	TGTGCCAGCAGCGTTCTCCTGACTAGCGGGGGGGCCACAGATACGCAGTATTTT	CASSVLLTSGGATDTQYF
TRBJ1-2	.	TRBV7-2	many	TGTGCCAGCATCTTGAGCTCCGGGTACTATGGCTACACCTTC	CASILSSGYYGYTF
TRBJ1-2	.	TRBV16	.	TGTGCCAGCAGCCAATTTCAGGACCCCTATGGCTACACCTTC	CASSQFQDPYGYTF
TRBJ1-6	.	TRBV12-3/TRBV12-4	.	TGTGCCAGCAGTTTATCCGGCAGGGTGCCTAGCTCCTATAATTCACCCCTCCACTTT	CASSLSGRVPSSYNSPLHF
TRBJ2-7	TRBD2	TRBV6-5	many	TGTGCCAGCAGTTCCAAAACTAGCGGGGGCAGTAACTACGAGCAGTACTTC	CASSSKTSGGSNYEQYF
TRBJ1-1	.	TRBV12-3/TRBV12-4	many	TGTGCCAGCAGTTTGCGACACTCCATCACTGAAGCTTTCTTT	CASSLRHSITEAFF
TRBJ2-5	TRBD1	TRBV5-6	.	TGTGCCAGCAGCTCGACAGGGCGTGGGGGCGGAGAGACCCAGTACTTC	CASSSTGRGGGETQYF
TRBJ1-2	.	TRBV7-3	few	TGTGCCAGCAGCTTAAGGGCGACACCTAACTATGGCTACACCTTC	CASSLRATPNYGYTF
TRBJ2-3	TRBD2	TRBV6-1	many	TGTGCCAGCAGTGAGCTAGCGGGGGTTTGGGGTACAACAGATACGCAGTATTTT	CASSELAGVWGTTDTQYF
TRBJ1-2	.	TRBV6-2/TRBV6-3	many	TGTGCCAGCAGCATCCCCGGCGGTTTAGCTACCCTCTATGGCTACACCTTC	CASSIPGGLATLYGYTF
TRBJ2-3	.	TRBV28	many	TGTGCCAGCAGTTTATCAGGAGATACGCAGTATTTT	CASSLSGDTQYF
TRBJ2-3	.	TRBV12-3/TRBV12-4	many	TGTGCCAGCAAACCCTCGGGGACTCCCACAGATACGCAGTATTTT	CASKPSGTPTDTQYF
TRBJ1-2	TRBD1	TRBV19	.	TGTGCCGGTCGTGGACAGGGTTATGGCTACACCTTC	CAGRGQGYGYTF
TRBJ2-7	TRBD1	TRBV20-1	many	TGCAGTGCTAGAGATTCCAGGGGGCGCGACGAGCAGTACTTC	CSARDSRGRDEQYF
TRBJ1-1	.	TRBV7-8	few	TGTGCCAGCAGCTTAGTGTCAGAAAAAGAAGCTTTCTTT	CASSLVSEKEAFF
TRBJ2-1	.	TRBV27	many	TGTGCCAGCAGTTCCGGGTATCTTTGTATCTTC	CASSSGYLCIF
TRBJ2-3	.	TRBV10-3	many	TGTGCCGCGAAACAGGCCCCCACAGATACGCAGTATTTT	CAAKQAPTDTQYF
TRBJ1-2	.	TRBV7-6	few	TGTGCCAGCAGCTTAGAGGGGGATGGCTACACCTTC	CASSLEGDGYTF
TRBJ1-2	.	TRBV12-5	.	TGTGCTAGTGGCTTTACAACCAACAGGGACGATGGCTACACCTTC	CASGFTTNRDDGYTF
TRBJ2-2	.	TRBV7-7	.	TGTGCTAGCAGCGCGGGACGGGACACCGGGGAGCTGTTTTTT	CASSAGRDTGELFF
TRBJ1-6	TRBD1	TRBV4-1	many	TGCGCCAGCAGCCAAGATCAACAGGGGGCGTCCTATAATTCACCCCTCCACTTT	CASSQDQQGASYNSPLHF
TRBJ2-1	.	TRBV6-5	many	TGTGCCAGCAGTTATCAGTCGAGCTCCTACAATGAGCAGTTCTTC	CASSYQSSSYNEQFF
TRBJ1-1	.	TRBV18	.	TGTGCCAGCTCACCACAAACAACGGTCGGGGGGCACGCTGAAGCTTTCTTT	CASSPQTTVGGHAEAFF
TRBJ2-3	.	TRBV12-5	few	TGTGCTAGTGGTTTGAAGGGTGCAAGCACAGATACGCAGTATTTT	CASGLKGASTDTQYF
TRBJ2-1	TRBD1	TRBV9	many	TGTGCCAGCAGCCTAGGGGGACAGGGGAGTTGGTTCTTC	CASSLGGQGSWFF
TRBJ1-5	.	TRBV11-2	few	TGTGCCAGCAGCCCCCGGGGCAATCAGCCCCAGCATTTT	CASSPRGNQPQHF
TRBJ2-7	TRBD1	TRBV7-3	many	TGTGCCAGCAGCCCTGCCGGGACAGGGGTCCACGAGCAGTACTTC	CASSPAGTGVHEQYF
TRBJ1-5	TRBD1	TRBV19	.	TGTGCCAGTAGAGAGGGACAGCCTTATAGCAATCAGCCCCAGCATTTT	CASREGQPYSNQPQHF
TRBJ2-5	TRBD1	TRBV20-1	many	TGCAGTGCTGTCGCCCGGGACAGGGGGGGAGAGACCCAGTACTTC	CSAVARDRGGETQYF
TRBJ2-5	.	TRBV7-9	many	TGTGCCAGCAGCTTGTTTGTGGAGACCCAGTACTTC	CASSLFVETQYF
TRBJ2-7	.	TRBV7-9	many	TGTGCCAGCAGTGGGAGGGTGAGGACAGGAGGGACCTACGAGCAGTACTTC	CASSGRVRTGGTYEQYF
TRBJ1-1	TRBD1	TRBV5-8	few	TGTGCCAGCAGCAGCAGGGGGGCTGAAGCTTTCTTT	CASSSRGAEAFF
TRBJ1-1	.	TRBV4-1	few	TGCGCCAGCAGCCCGGCCGGGGAAGGGAAGTTGAACACTGAAGCTTTCTTT	CASSPAGEGKLNTEAFF
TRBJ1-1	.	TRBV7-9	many	TGTGCCAGCACCGCCAGGGCAGGGCGGCAAAGTCCAGCTGAAGCTTTCTTT	CASTARAGRQSPAEAFF
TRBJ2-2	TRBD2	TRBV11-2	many	TGTGCCAGCAGCCGAATCCCGGGGGGGCAAGCCGGGGAGCTGTTTTTT	CASSRIPGGQAGELFF
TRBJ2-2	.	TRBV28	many	TGTGCCAGCAGTTTACTGTCAGAAAGCACCGGGGAGCTGTTTTTT	CASSLLSESTGELFF
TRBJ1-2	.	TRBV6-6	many	TGTGCCAGCTTGGTCCCAGCGAACTATGGCTACACCTTC	CASLVPANYGYTF
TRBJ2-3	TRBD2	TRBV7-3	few	TGTGCCAGCAGCCCTGGACTAGCGGGGGGGCATTTGGCAGATACGCAGTATTTT	CASSPGLAGGHLADTQYF
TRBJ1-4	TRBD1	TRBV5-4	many	TGTGCCAGCAGCGTCGGGACAGAAAATGAAAAACTGTTTTTT	CASSVGTENEKLFF
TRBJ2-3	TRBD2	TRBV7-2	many	TGTGCCAGCAGCCAGACGGCGGGGGGGTGGACAGATACGCAGTATTTT	CASSQTAGGWTDTQYF
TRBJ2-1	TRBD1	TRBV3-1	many	TGTGCCAGCAGCCTCCCGGGACAGGGGATCAATGAGCAGTTCTTC	CASSLPGQGINEQFF
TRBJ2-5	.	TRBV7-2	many	TGTGCCAGCAGCTTACCTAGCTTGGAGACCCAGTACTTC	CASSLPSLETQYF
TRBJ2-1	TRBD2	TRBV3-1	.	TGTGCCAGCAGCCAAACGACTAGCGGGGGGCCCGAGTTCTTC	CASSQTTSGGPEFF
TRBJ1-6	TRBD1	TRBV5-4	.	TGTGCCAGCAGCTCGACAGGGAATAATTCACCCCTCCACTTT	CASSSTGNNSPLHF
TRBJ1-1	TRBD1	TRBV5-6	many	TGTGCCAGCAGCCTATGGGACAGGGGGATAGCTTTCTTT	CASSLWDRGIAFF
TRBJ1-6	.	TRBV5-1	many	TGCGCCAGCAGCTTGGACCCTCCTAGTTGGGGATATTCACCCCTCCACTTT	CASSLDPPSWGYSPLHF
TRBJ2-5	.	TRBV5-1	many	TGCGCCAGCAGCTTGGTTGGACAGCAAGAGACCCAGTACTTC	CASSLVGQQETQYF
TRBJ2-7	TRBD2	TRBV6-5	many	TGTGCCACCTCTTTGGGGACTAGAGTTTACTTC	CATSLGTRVYF
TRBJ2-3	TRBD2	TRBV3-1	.	TGTGCCAGCAGCCGCCGGACTAGCGGGGGTTCAGGGGTGGCCGATACGCAGTATTTT	CASSRRTSGGSGVADTQYF
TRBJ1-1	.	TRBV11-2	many	TGTGCCAGCAGCCGCATGAGGGACACTGAAGCTTTCTTT	CASSRMRDTEAFF